The next 24 T cell receptor beta chains were all read from a single sample in a study of blood T cell repertoires in COVID-19. Profiling relied on immunoSEQ multiplex PCR, and the TCRdb table lists in-frame clones only, not all of them. The sample lists some 150,000 clones; 89% were seen once. Material: peripheral blood. The receptors were gathered from a human donor in a cohort sampled during active COVID-19.

The chain employs TRBV7-2 and TRBJ1-4; possibly TRBD1 for D (6 bases). CDR3 length: 15 amino acids. Per the germline V gene, CDR1 is SGHTA and CDR2 is FQGNSA. V was pared by 3 bases and J by 0 bases, with 8 bases between. This CDR3 reads CASSFRQATNEKLFF. The CDR3 DNA reads as TGTGCCAGCAGCTTCAGACAGGCAACTAATGAAAAACTGTTTTTT.

The chain recombines TRBV12-3 or TRBV12-4 with TRBJ2-1; D perhaps matches TRBD1 (5 bases). V was clipped by 6 bases and J by 7 bases, with 13 bases between them. The CDR3 is 13 residues long. This chain's CDR3 is CASSPGYLNEQFF. The CDR3 DNA reads as TGTGCCAGCAGCCCAGGGTATCTGAATGAGCAGTTCTTC.

The chain recombines TRBV5-4 with TRBJ1-1, with TRBD1 identical over 8 bases. Looked up from germline, CDR1 is SGHNT and CDR2 is YYREEE (reference sequence). The CDR3 is made up of 15 amino acids. Trimming cost V 4 bases and J 0 bases; bases outside gene matches: 5. The CDR3 sequence is CASSQPDRVNTEAFF. The DNA of the CDR3 is TGTGCCAGCAGCCAGCCGGACAGGGTGAACACTGAAGCTTTCTTT.

This clone has more than one count but fewer than ten. The chain joins TRBV5-4 to TRBJ2-7; 12 bases are shared with TRBD2. Losses at the gene ends were 9 bases for V and 1 base for J; bases not matched to a gene: 2. CDR3 length equals 13 residues. The germline V gene encodes CDR1 SGHNT and CDR2 YYREEE (reference sequence). CDR3 protein: CATGLAGSYEQYF. CDR3 DNA: TGTGCCACCGGACTAGCGGGGTCCTACGAGCAGTACTTC.

The V gene is TRBV19, the J gene TRBJ2-7; D gene uncertain. Germline V gene lookup returns CDR1 LNHDA and CDR2 SQIVND (reference sequence). V was shortened by 2 bases and J by 7 bases, with 15 bases between the two germline ends. This CDR3 has 14 amino acids. This CDR3 is CASSINGQIAEQYF. The CDR3 nucleotides read TGTGCCAGTAGTATAAATGGCCAGATTGCAGAGCAGTACTTC.

The CDR3 loop is CASSGWGQGRYTEAFF. In nucleotides, the CDR3 is TGTGCCAGCAGCGGATGGGGACAGGGGCGGTACACTGAAGCTTTCTTT. The rearrangement links TRBV5-4 to TRBJ1-1, with 10 bases that match TRBD1. Looked up from germline, CDR1 is SGHNT and CDR2 is YYREEE (reference sequence). The CDR3 has 16 amino acids. After removal of 4 bases from V and 3 bases from J, the junction contained 9 bases not matched to a gene.

This chain joins TRBV4-1 and TRBJ2-6; D is perhaps TRBD2 (5 bases). With 0 bases removed from V and 4 bases from J, the gap between germline ends came to 10 bases. Germline CDR1 and CDR2: MGHRA and YSYEKL. This CDR3 region has 16 residues. DNA for the CDR3: TGCGCCAGCAGCCAAGAGCCCGAGCGGGGGGCCAACGTCCTGACTTTC. Protein sequence: CASSQEPERGANVLTF.

The chain has TRBV7-2 and TRBJ1-2; 9 bases are a match to TRBD1. Germline CDR1 and CDR2: SGHTA and FQGNSA. The ends lost 6 bases at V and 8 bases at J; junction bases unmatched: 7. The CDR3 spans 13 residues. CDR3 protein: CASRRRTGDGYTF. CDR3 nucleotides: TGTGCCAGCAGACGAAGGACAGGGGACGGCTACACCTTC.

The rearrangement joins TRBV7-3 to TRBJ2-3; TRBD2 agrees at 8 bases. The CDR3 loop spans 15 amino acids. Germline CDR1 reads SGHTA; CDR2 reads FQGTGA. Trimming cost V 2 bases and J 3 bases; bases outside gene matches: 4. CDR3 loop: CASSLRGGQTDTQYF. In nucleotides, the CDR3 is TGTGCCAGCAGCTTACGGGGGGGCCAGACAGATACGCAGTATTTT. The full variable domain, in which reference TRBV7-3 and TRBJ2-3 provide the parts outside the CDR3, is GAGVSQTPSNKVTEKGKYVELRCDPISGHTALYWYRQSLGQGPEFLIYFQGTGAADDSGLPNDRFFAVRPEGSVSTLKIQRTERGDSAVYLCASSLRGGQTDTQYFGPGTRLTVL.

Only one count was recorded for this clone. The CDR3 sequence: CASSLRQGVGADTQYF. The CDR3 DNA reads TGTGCCAGCAGCCTTCGACAGGGGGTAGGGGCAGATACGCAGTATTTT. The rearrangement links TRBV5-4 to TRBJ2-3, with 9 bases identical to TRBD1. Germline trimming cut 4 bases from V and 4 bases from J; bases unmatched to any gene: 10. This CDR3 has 16 amino acids. The germline V gene encodes CDR1 SGHNT and CDR2 YYREEE (reference sequence).

The chain has TRBV6-1 and TRBJ1-5; 9 bases map to TRBD1. V was clipped by 3 bases and J by 4 bases; unmatched bases: 1. The germline CDR1 and CDR2 sequences are MNHNS and SASEGT. This CDR3 region has 14 residues. The CDR3 coding sequence is TGTGCCAGCAGTGAGACAGGGGGTAATCAGCCCCAGCATTTT. Protein sequence: CASSETGGNQPQHF.

This chain links TRBV12-3 or TRBV12-4 with TRBJ1-1; D may be TRBD1 (6 bases). The CDR3 contains 13 residues. The germline V and J ends were trimmed by 3 bases and 4 bases, with 9 bases remaining between them. CDR3 loop: CASSLDRFTEAFF. The CDR3, as DNA: TGTGCCAGCAGTTTGGACAGATTCACTGAAGCTTTCTTT.

This clone came up a few times. The CDR3 DNA reads TGTGCCAGCAGCTCGACTTATGGCTACACCTTC. Protein sequence: CASSSTYGYTF. The chain carries TRBV5-6 and TRBJ1-2; no reliable D call. The V gene's germline CDR1 is SGHDT and CDR2 YYEEEE. The length of the CDR3 is 11 residues. V gave up 3 bases and J gave up 5 bases, with 5 bases separating them.

This clone has just one count. This CDR3 reads CASSIADTAYEQYF. In DNA, the CDR3 is TGTGCCAGTAGTATAGCTGACACGGCCTACGAGCAGTACTTC. The chain combines TRBV19 with TRBJ2-7; no reliable D call. The CDR3 contains 14 residues. Deletions cut 1 base from V and 2 bases from J, with 9 bases between. Germline CDR1 LNHDA, CDR2 SQIVND (reference sequence).

The chain employs TRBV6-1 and TRBJ1-3; perhaps TRBD1 as D (6 bases). CDR1 MNHNS and CDR2 SASEGT come from the germline V gene. The CDR3 consists of 16 residues. V was shortened by 0 bases and J by 2 bases, with 11 bases between the two germline ends. The CDR3 loop is CASSEAIRGTGNTIYF. CDR3 in DNA: TGTGCCAGCAGTGAAGCGATAAGGGGGACTGGAAACACCATATATTTT.

This sequence joins TRBV5-1 and TRBJ2-7, with D uncertain. V was cut by 0 bases and J by 0 bases, with 13 bases left in between. Germline CDR1 is SGHRS and CDR2 is YFSETQ. The CDR3 is 16 amino acids. The CDR3 DNA sequence: TGCGCCAGCAGCTTGGCCAATCCGGAGAGCTCCTACGAGCAGTACTTC. Its protein product is CASSLANPESSYEQYF.

V and J are TRBV4-3 and TRBJ1-2; D gene unclear. This CDR3 contains 15 residues. CDR1 and CDR2 from the germline V gene are LGHNA and YSLEER. Trimming cost V 0 bases and J 4 bases, with 12 bases left between them. CDR3 bases: TGCGCCAGCAGCCAAGATTGGCTTAATTCCTATGGCTACACCTTC. It is translated as CASSQDWLNSYGYTF.

CDR3 DNA sequence: TGTGCCTGGAGCCGATTCAGGGGGATGAACACCGGGGAGCTGTTTTTT. This encodes CAWSRFRGMNTGELFF. The chain couples TRBV30 to TRBJ2-2; 7 bases agree with TRBD1. The V gene end was trimmed by 3 bases and the J gene end by 1 base; junction bases not matched to a gene: 8. This CDR3 contains 16 residues. CDR1 is GTSNPN and CDR2 is SVGIG in the germline V gene (reference sequence).

This clone was picked up many times. The V call is TRBV6-6, the J call TRBJ1-1; D is uncertain. The V gene lost 6 bases and the J gene lost 0 bases, with 5 bases spanning the gap. CDR1 MNHNY and CDR2 SVGAGI come from the germline V gene (reference sequence). This CDR3 region has 12 residues. This CDR3 reads CASRTVNTEAFF. The CDR3 DNA reads as TGTGCCAGCAGAACGGTGAACACTGAAGCTTTCTTT.

The chain combines TRBV5-1 with TRBJ2-3, with 7 nucleotides matching TRBD1. The V gene end was trimmed by 0 bases and the J gene end by 0 bases; junction bases not matched to a gene: 4. The V gene's germline CDR1 is SGHRS and CDR2 YFSETQ. The CDR3 has 16 amino acids. CDR3 sequence (DNA): TGCGCCAGCAGCTTGGCTCTACAGGGGAGCACAGATACGCAGTATTTT. It specifies CASSLALQGSTDTQYF. The variable domain in full, completed from reference TRBV5-1 and TRBJ2-3, reads KAGVTQTPRYLIKTRGQQVTLSCSPISGHRSVSWYQQTPGQGLQFLFEYFSETQRNKGNFPGRFSGRQFSNSRSEMNVSTLELGDSALYLCASSLALQGSTDTQYFGPGTRLTVL.

The rearrangement joins TRBV9 to TRBJ2-1; 8 positions match TRBD2. There are 15 residues in the CDR3. The J segment lost 7 bases and the V segment lost 0 bases, leaving 6 bases of the junction unmatched. CDR1 is SGDLS, CDR2 YYNGEE, per germline. This CDR3 reads CASSVEGLGTNEQFF. CDR3 sequence (DNA): TGTGCCAGCAGCGTAGAGGGACTAGGAACGAATGAGCAGTTCTTC.

In its sample, this clone was seen a few times. This specimen includes other DNA sequences encoding the same CDR3. The genes are TRBV7-9 and TRBJ1-2, with TRBD1 as a possible D gene (5 bases). The CDR3 loop spans 14 amino acids. CDR1 SEHNR and CDR2 FQNEAQ come from the germline V gene (reference sequence). The ends were cut back, 2 bases at V and 5 bases at J, with 12 bases in the middle. The DNA of the CDR3 is TGTGCCAGCAGCTTACGGGAGGAGGGGTATGGCTACACCTTC. This codes for CASSLREEGYGYTF.

This chain connects TRBV3-1 (or the pseudogene TRBV3-2) to TRBJ1-2; 8 nucleotides align to TRBD1. V was pared by 0 bases and J by 4 bases, with 7 bases of the junction left unmatched. The germline V gene encodes CDR1 LGHDT and CDR2 YNNKEL (reference sequence). This CDR3 region has 16 residues. This chain's CDR3 is CASSQDLDREGYGYTF. The CDR3 DNA is TGTGCCAGCAGCCAAGATCTGGACAGGGAGGGCTATGGCTACACCTTC.

The V gene is TRBV5-4, the J gene TRBJ1-1; 9 positions match TRBD1. The CDR3 is 14 amino acids. Germline trimming cut 2 bases from V and 4 bases from J; bases unmatched to any gene: 3. Per the germline V gene, CDR1 is SGHNT and CDR2 is YYREEE (reference sequence). The CDR3 loop is CASSFTGGVTEAFF. CDR3 nucleotides: TGTGCCAGCAGCTTTACAGGGGGCGTCACTGAAGCTTTCTTT.